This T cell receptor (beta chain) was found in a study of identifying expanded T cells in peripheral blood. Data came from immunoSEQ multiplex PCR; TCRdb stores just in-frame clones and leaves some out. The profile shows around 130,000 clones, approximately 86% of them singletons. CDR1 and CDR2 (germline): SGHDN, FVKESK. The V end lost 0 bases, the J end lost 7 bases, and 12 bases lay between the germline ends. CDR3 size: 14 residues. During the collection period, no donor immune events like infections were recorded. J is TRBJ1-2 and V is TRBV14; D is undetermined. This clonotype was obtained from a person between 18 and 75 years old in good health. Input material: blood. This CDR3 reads CASSQDRPGGGYTF. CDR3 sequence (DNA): TGTGCCAGCAGCCAAGATAGGCCGGGAGGTGGCTACACCTTC.